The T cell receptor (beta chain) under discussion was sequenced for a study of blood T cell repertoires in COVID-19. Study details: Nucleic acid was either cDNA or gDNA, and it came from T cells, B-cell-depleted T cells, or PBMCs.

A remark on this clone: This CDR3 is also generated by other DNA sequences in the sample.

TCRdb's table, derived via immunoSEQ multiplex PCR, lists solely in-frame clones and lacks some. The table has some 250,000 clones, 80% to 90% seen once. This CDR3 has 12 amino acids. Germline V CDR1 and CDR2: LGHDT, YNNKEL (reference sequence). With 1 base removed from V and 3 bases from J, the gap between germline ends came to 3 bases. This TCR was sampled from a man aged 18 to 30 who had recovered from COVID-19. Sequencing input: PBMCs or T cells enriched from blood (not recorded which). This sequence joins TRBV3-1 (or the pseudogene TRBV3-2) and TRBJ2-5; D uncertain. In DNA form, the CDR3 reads TGTGCCAGCAGCCAAGTAAAAGAGACCCAGTACTTC. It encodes CASSQVKETQYF.